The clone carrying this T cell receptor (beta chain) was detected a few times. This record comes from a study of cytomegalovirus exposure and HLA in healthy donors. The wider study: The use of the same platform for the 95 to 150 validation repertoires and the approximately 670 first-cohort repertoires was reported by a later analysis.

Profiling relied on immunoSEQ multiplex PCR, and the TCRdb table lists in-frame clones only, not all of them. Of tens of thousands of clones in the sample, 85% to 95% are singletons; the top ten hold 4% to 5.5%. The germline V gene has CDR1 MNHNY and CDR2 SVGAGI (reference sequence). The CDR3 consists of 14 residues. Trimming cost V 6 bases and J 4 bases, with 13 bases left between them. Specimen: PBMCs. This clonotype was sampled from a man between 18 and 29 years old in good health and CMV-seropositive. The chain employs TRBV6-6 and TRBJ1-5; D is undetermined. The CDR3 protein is CASRAEGDNQPQHF. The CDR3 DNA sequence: TGTGCCAGCAGAGCCGAGGGAGATAATCAGCCCCAGCATTTT.